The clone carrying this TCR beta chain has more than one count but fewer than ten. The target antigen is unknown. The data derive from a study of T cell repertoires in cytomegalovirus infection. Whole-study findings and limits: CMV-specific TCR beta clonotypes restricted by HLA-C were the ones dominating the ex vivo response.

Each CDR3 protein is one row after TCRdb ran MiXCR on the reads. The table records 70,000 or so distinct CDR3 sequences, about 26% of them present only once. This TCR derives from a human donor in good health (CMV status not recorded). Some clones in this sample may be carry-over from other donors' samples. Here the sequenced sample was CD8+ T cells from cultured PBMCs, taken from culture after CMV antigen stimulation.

CDR3: CASSQDNFLSGNTIYF. CDR3 DNA: TGTGCCAGCAGCCAAGATAATTTCCTCTCTGGAAACACCATATATTTT. The V call is TRBV4-2, the J call TRBJ1-3; D is uncertain. Germline CDR1 LGHNA, CDR2 YNFKEQ. Trimming took off 0 bases at V and 0 bases at J, with 9 bases between the two ends. The CDR3 sequence is 16 residues long.